This TCR beta chain was found in a study of sequential checkpoint blockade in melanoma. For the study at large: Patients were randomized 1:1 to nivolumab-then-ipilimumab or ipilimumab-then-nivolumab first-line. Both treatment sequences were followed by maintenance nivolumab.

The treatment denotes: randomized to nivolumab then ipilimumab (arm A) or the reverse (arm B). DNA-damaging chemotherapy had not been given to any patient beforehand. PBMC sorting kept live CD3+CD8+ cells without CD19 or CD56. Using immunoSEQ multiplex PCR, the repertoire was profiled, and TCRdb retains in-frame clones only, with some absent. The top ten hold 12% of the sample, which has about 10,000 clones, 75% seen once. Germline V lookup: CDR1 LGHNA, CDR2 YSLEER. The CDR3 covers 17 residues. V lost 0 bases and J 2 bases, leaving 14 bases between the germline ends. The chain couples TRBV4-3 to TRBJ1-5, with D unclear. This clonotype originated in a human donor with melanoma. This material consisted of CD8+ T cells sorted from blood (inferred from file names), taken from a patient given nivolumab and ipilimumab in sequence. The CDR3 DNA is TGCGCCAGCAGCCAAGATCTCCCCCGAGGAGGCAATCAGCCCCAGCATTTT. It specifies CASSQDLPRGGNQPQHF.